A selection of T cell receptor beta chains follows, all from one sample in a study of CD8+ T cells in alopecia areata. Method: immunoSEQ multiplex PCR; TCRdb's copy keeps in-frame clones and lacks some. The sample carries about 120,000 clones, around 64% recorded once. The sequenced sample was CD4+ T cells sorted from blood. The source is a human donor in good health. CDR3s include the opening cysteine and the closing phenylalanine or tryptophan. Fields, in order: D gene, J gene, V gene, clone size, CDR3 protein, CDR3 DNA. D genes are given only for firm matches. The size of a clone is reported for some rows only, either as once, few or many, or as a class for expanded clones.

D: -; J: TRBJ1-5; V: TRBV10-3; size: once; CDR3: CAISGERNQPQHF; DNA: TGTGCCATCAGTGGAGAGAGGAATCAGCCCCAGCATTTT
D: -; J: TRBJ2-5; V: TRBV7-8; size: -; CDR3: CASSLAPEQETQYF; DNA: TGTGCCAGCAGCTTAGCCCCGGAGCAGGAGACCCAGTACTTC
D: -; J: TRBJ1-1; V: TRBV19; size: -; CDR3: CASSIGRDGTEAFF; DNA: TGTGCCAGTAGTATAGGCAGGGACGGCACTGAAGCTTTCTTT
D: -; J: TRBJ2-7; V: TRBV6-5; size: -; CDR3: CASSSHPSVTYEQYF; DNA: TGTGCCAGCAGTTCCCACCCGTCGGTAACCTACGAGCAGTACTTC
D: -; J: TRBJ1-1; V: TRBV6-1; size: -; CDR3: CASTSGATNTEAFF; DNA: TGTGCCAGCACTTCGGGGGCGACGAACACTGAAGCTTTCTTT
D: -; J: TRBJ2-7; V: TRBV5-6; size: few; CDR3: CASSSRLYEQYF; DNA: TGTGCCAGCAGCTCTCGACTCTACGAGCAGTACTTC
D: -; J: TRBJ1-1; V: TRBV29-1; size: -; CDR3: CSVDNGTPNTEAFF; DNA: TGCAGCGTTGACAACGGGACACCGAACACTGAAGCTTTCTTT
D: -; J: TRBJ2-3; V: TRBV14; size: -; CDR3: CASSQIGPDTQYF; DNA: TGTGCCAGCAGCCAAATTGGACCGGATACGCAGTATTTT
D: -; J: TRBJ2-2; V: TRBV2; size: few; CDR3: CASSATGGGELFF; DNA: TGTGCCAGCAGTGCGACCGGTGGCGGGGAGCTGTTTTTT
D: -; J: TRBJ2-3; V: TRBV6-5; size: -; CDR3: CASSGRATDTQYF; DNA: TGTGCCAGCTCGGGCAGAGCCACAGATACGCAGTATTTT
D: -; J: TRBJ1-3; V: TRBV29-1; size: few; CDR3: CTVQEGSGNTIYF; DNA: TGCACGGTTCAGGAGGGCTCTGGAAACACCATATATTTT
D: TRBD2; J: TRBJ2-1; V: TRBV4-2; size: few; CDR3: CASSQDEAGGSYNEQFF; DNA: TGTGCCAGCAGCCAAGATGAGGCGGGGGGATCCTACAATGAGCAGTTCTTC
D: TRBD1; J: TRBJ1-1; V: TRBV29-1; size: -; CDR3: CSAGGKTGTAFF; DNA: TGCAGCGCAGGGGGTAAGACAGGAACCGCTTTCTTT
D: -; J: TRBJ2-7; V: TRBV4-1; size: -; CDR3: CASSQVGRQRSTSYEQYF; DNA: TGCGCCAGCAGCCAAGTAGGCCGCCAGCGTTCAACCTCCTACGAGCAGTACTTC
D: -; J: TRBJ1-6; V: TRBV5-1; size: -; CDR3: CASSPSGRGDSPLHF; DNA: TGCGCCAGCAGCCCCTCCGGCAGGGGCGATTCACCCCTCCACTTT
D: -; J: TRBJ1-1; V: TRBV11-2; size: few; CDR3: CASSLAPDSEAFF; DNA: TGTGCCAGCAGCTTAGCTCCGGACAGTGAAGCTTTCTTT
D: -; J: TRBJ1-2; V: TRBV30; size: -; CDR3: CAWSVGAYGYTF; DNA: TGTGCCTGGAGTGTAGGAGCCTATGGCTACACCTTC
D: -; J: TRBJ2-3; V: TRBV10-2; size: -; CDR3: CASRGRAADTQYF; DNA: TGCGCCAGCAGGGGCAGGGCGGCAGATACGCAGTATTTT
D: -; J: TRBJ2-3; V: TRBV27; size: -; CDR3: CASKRANTDTQYF; DNA: TGTGCCAGCAAACGAGCGAACACAGATACGCAGTATTTT
D: -; J: TRBJ1-2; V: TRBV30; size: -; CDR3: CAWRTRGGGKYGYTF; DNA: TGTGCCTGGAGGACCAGAGGTGGGGGGAAGTATGGCTACACCTTC
D: TRBD1; J: TRBJ1-1; V: TRBV5-6; size: -; CDR3: CASSSGQGLVRTEAFF; DNA: TGTGCCAGCAGCTCGGGACAGGGGCTGGTAAGGACTGAAGCTTTCTTT
D: -; J: TRBJ2-7; V: TRBV30; size: -; CDR3: CAWEGVGEQYF; DNA: TGTGCCTGGGAAGGGGTTGGGGAGCAGTACTTC
D: TRBD1; J: TRBJ1-4; V: TRBV29-1; size: -; CDR3: CSGQGPEKLFF; DNA: TGCAGCGGACAGGGGCCAGAAAAACTGTTTTTT
D: -; J: TRBJ2-3; V: TRBV6-5; size: few; CDR3: CASKEGRSTDTQYF; DNA: TGTGCCAGCAAGGAGGGGAGGAGCACAGATACGCAGTATTTT
D: -; J: TRBJ1-5; V: TRBV2; size: once; CDR3: CASSERRNNQPQHF; DNA: TGTGCCAGCAGTGAGAGACGGAACAATCAGCCCCAGCATTTT
D: TRBD1; J: TRBJ2-2; V: TRBV2; size: -; CDR3: CASSRQGVDTGELFF; DNA: TGTGCCAGCAGTCGACAGGGGGTGGACACCGGGGAGCTGTTTTTT
D: -; J: TRBJ1-3; V: TRBV30; size: few; CDR3: CASVARRLSGNTIYF; DNA: TGTGCCTCGGTCGCCCGGCGCCTCTCTGGAAACACCATATATTTT
D: -; J: TRBJ2-2; V: TRBV29-1; size: -; CDR3: CSVQNTGELFF; DNA: TGCAGCGTTCAGAACACCGGGGAGCTGTTTTTT
D: -; J: TRBJ1-5; V: TRBV30; size: -; CDR3: CAWSVQGGQPQHF; DNA: TGTGCCTGGAGTGTACAGGGAGGCCAGCCCCAGCATTTT
D: TRBD2; J: TRBJ2-3; V: TRBV4-1; size: -; CDR3: CASSQDGGGGTDTQYF; DNA: TGCGCCAGCAGCCAAGACGGCGGGGGGGGGACAGATACGCAGTATTTT
D: TRBD1; J: TRBJ2-5; V: TRBV29-1; size: -; CDR3: CSVEGRQGLGETQYF; DNA: TGCAGCGTTGAGGGCCGACAGGGGCTGGGGGAGACCCAGTACTTC